Shown below are 30 T cell receptor beta chains from a single sample sequenced in a study of blood T cell repertoires in COVID-19. Sequencing was performed with immunoSEQ multiplex PCR; in TCRdb, only in-frame clones are kept and a portion is missing. Here the sample spans 150,000 to 250,000 clones, roughly 83% being singletons. The sequenced material came from peripheral blood. The source is a woman aged 35 to 49 with COVID-19, enrolled during active disease.

J is TRBJ1-6 and V is TRBV18; 10 bases match TRBD1. Germline CDR1 reads KGHSH; CDR2 reads LQKENI. V lost 0 bases and J lost 9; bases outside the gene matches: 8. There are 17 residues in the CDR3. As DNA, the CDR3 is TGTGCCAGCTCACCACCGCACCCGGGACAGGGGACTTCACCCCTCCACTTT. Amino acids: CASSPPHPGQGTSPLHF.

The chain links TRBV24-1 to TRBJ2-2, with 8 bases identical to TRBD1. CDR1 KGHDR and CDR2 SFDVKD come from the germline V gene. The CDR3 extends over 14 amino acids. V gave up 4 bases and J gave up 8 bases; unmatched junction bases: 5. The CDR3, as DNA: TGTGCCACCAGTGAAACAGGGGGTGCGGGGGAGCTGTTTTTT. Protein: CATSETGGAGELFF.

V is TRBV29-1 and J is TRBJ1-2; 9 nucleotides line up with TRBD1. The length of the CDR3 is 14 residues. CDR1 and CDR2 (germline): SQVTM, ANQGSEA. V trimming: 4 bases; J trimming: 4 bases; junction bases outside the gene matches: 7. In DNA form, the CDR3 reads TGCAGCGTTGGACAGGGGGATTGGGTCTATGGCTACACCTTC. Translated, it gives CSVGQGDWVYGYTF.

This clone was detected only once. The chain joins TRBV2 to TRBJ1-2, with 8 bases identical to TRBD1. In germline, CDR1 is SNHLY, CDR2 FYNNEI. V dropped 6 bases and J dropped 7; count of bases not matched to a gene: 4. This CDR3 contains 12 residues. This chain's CDR3 is CASSLDRGGYTF. Written as DNA, the CDR3 is TGTGCCAGCAGCCTTGACAGGGGTGGCTACACCTTC.

The V gene is TRBV5-5, the J gene TRBJ1-5; the match to TRBD1 covers 10 bases. Losses at the gene ends were 4 bases for V and 2 bases for J; bases not matched to a gene: 9. The germline gives CDR1 SGHKS, CDR2 YYEKEE (reference sequence). CDR3 length equals 17 residues. Here the CDR3 reads CASSPSSTGGGNQPQHF. The DNA of the CDR3 is TGTGCCAGCAGCCCCTCCTCGACAGGGGGCGGCAATCAGCCCCAGCATTTT.

The CDR3 region is CASSDLSGTRSYEQYF. DNA of the CDR3: TGTGCCAGCAGTGATCTTTCCGGGACACGCTCCTACGAGCAGTACTTC. The rearrangement joins TRBV6-1 to TRBJ2-7; D possibly corresponds to TRBD1 (6 bases). CDR1 and CDR2 from the germline V gene are MNHNS and SASEGT. The length of the CDR3 is 16 residues. V lost 3 bases, J lost 0 bases, and 15 bases lay in between.

The chain carries TRBV5-4 and TRBJ1-2, with 9 nucleotides matching TRBD1. Losses at the gene ends were 1 base for V and 0 bases for J; bases not matched to a gene: 4. CDR1 and CDR2 from the germline V gene are SGHNT and YYREEE (reference sequence). CDR3 length: 16 amino acids. The CDR3 sequence is CASSLTGGASNYGYTF. The CDR3 DNA sequence: TGTGCCAGCAGCTTGACAGGGGGCGCCTCTAACTATGGCTACACCTTC.

V is TRBV6-2 or TRBV6-3 and J is TRBJ1-2; no reliable D call. Trimming stripped 2 bases from V and 5 bases from J, with 6 bases between. Germline CDR1 MNHEY, CDR2 SVGEGT. The CDR3 totals 12 residues. CDR3 residues: CASSYTQYGYTF. The DNA of the CDR3 is TGTGCCAGCAGTTACACCCAGTATGGCTACACCTTC.

This clone was found a few times. This rearrangement joins TRBV3-1 (or the pseudogene TRBV3-2) to TRBJ2-5, with 7 bases that match TRBD1. The CDR3 is 16 amino acids. The V segment lost 4 bases and the J segment 1 base; nucleotides outside the gene matches: 9. CDR1 LGHDT and CDR2 YNNKEL come from the germline V gene (reference sequence). This chain's CDR3 is CASSRLGQRFQETQYF. In DNA, the CDR3 is TGTGCCAGCAGCCGATTGGGACAGCGCTTCCAAGAGACCCAGTACTTC.

The chain joins TRBV29-1 to TRBJ2-7; D might be TRBD2 (6 bases). V gave up 6 bases and J gave up 0 bases, with 15 bases separating them. This CDR3 is 14 amino acids long. Germline CDR1 SQVTM, CDR2 ANQGSEA. The CDR3 region is CSVQAGWGSYEQYF. DNA for the CDR3: TGCAGCGTCCAAGCGGGTTGGGGCTCCTACGAGCAGTACTTC.

This sequence joins TRBV7-3 and TRBJ2-2, with a weak D call TRBD2 (6 bases). The germline V gene has CDR1 SGHTA and CDR2 FQGTGA. With 0 bases removed from V and 5 bases from J, the gap between germline ends came to 10 bases. This CDR3 spans 15 amino acids. The CDR3 spells CASSLTLRGTGELFF. The CDR3 DNA reads TGTGCCAGCAGCTTAACCTTACGGGGGACCGGGGAGCTGTTTTTT.

By sample share, this clone is large. The chain couples TRBV7-9 to TRBJ1-2; TRBD1 matches 9 bases. Unmatched junction bases numbered 11, after V lost 6 bases and J lost 3 bases. CDR3 length: 16 residues. Germline V gives CDR1 SEHNR, CDR2 FQNEAQ (reference sequence). CDR3 amino acids: CASSQSGTGWHYGYTF. Here the CDR3 DNA reads TGTGCCAGCAGTCAATCCGGGACAGGGTGGCACTATGGCTACACCTTC.

This chain joins TRBV28 and TRBJ2-1; 7 positions agree with TRBD2. Trimming at V came to 11 bases and at J to 5 bases, leaving 9 bases not matched to a gene. Germline V gene sequence: CDR1 MDHEN, CDR2 SYDVKM. The CDR3 contains 13 residues. CDR3 sequence: CALGGFVHNEQFF. The CDR3 DNA reads TGTGCCCTCGGGGGGTTTGTTCACAATGAGCAGTTCTTC.

This clone showed up just once. The chain combines TRBV7-8 with TRBJ2-1; D remains unclear. CDR3 length equals 17 residues. Germline CDR1 and CDR2: SGHVS and FQNEAQ. Trimming removed 2 bases at V and 0 bases at J, with 14 bases between. The CDR3 here is CASSLIQHQSSYNEQFF. The CDR3, as DNA: TGTGCCAGCAGCTTAATACAGCATCAGAGCTCCTACAATGAGCAGTTCTTC. Full variable domain (remainder filled in from reference TRBV7-8 and TRBJ2-1): GAGVSQSPRYKVAKRGQDVALRCDPISGHVSLFWYQQALGQGPEFLTYFQNEAQLDKSGLPSDRFFAERPEGSVSTLKIQRTQQEDSAVYLCASSLIQHQSSYNEQFFGPGTRLTVL.

The genes are TRBV5-1 and TRBJ1-5; D may be TRBD1 (5 bases). Germline loops: CDR1 SGHRS, CDR2 YFSETQ. The V and J ends lost 0 bases and 4 bases respectively, with 11 bases between them. The CDR3 contains 15 residues. DNA for the CDR3: TGCGCCAGCAGCTTGGACGGGGGGAGTAATCAGCCCCAGCATTTT. It specifies CASSLDGGSNQPQHF. The variable domain in full, completed from reference TRBV5-1 and TRBJ1-5, reads KAGVTQTPRYLIKTRGQQVTLSCSPISGHRSVSWYQQTPGQGLQFLFEYFSETQRNKGNFPGRFSGRQFSNSRSEMNVSTLELGDSALYLCASSLDGGSNQPQHFGDGTRLSIL.

V gene TRBV27 combines with J gene TRBJ1-3; 8 bases are a match to TRBD1. With 3 bases clipped from V and 1 base from J, the junction kept 2 bases outside the gene matches. CDR3 length: 15 amino acids. Germline lookup yields CDR1 MNHEY and CDR2 SMNVEV (reference sequence). The CDR3 loop is CASSFRTGSGNTIYF. In DNA form, the CDR3 reads TGTGCCAGCAGTTTCCGGACAGGGTCTGGAAACACCATATATTTT.

This chain links TRBV5-1 with TRBJ2-6, with 8 bases fitting TRBD1. With 4 bases clipped from V and 0 bases from J, the junction kept 6 bases outside the gene matches. The CDR3 runs 17 residues. Germline-derived CDR1 and CDR2 are SGHRS and YFSETQ. CDR3 DNA sequence: TGCGCCAGCAGCCCGGGACAGGCCGCCTCTGGGGCCAACGTCCTGACTTTC. Amino acid sequence: CASSPGQAASGANVLTF.

V and J are TRBV6-1 and TRBJ1-6; TRBD1 matches 9 bases. This CDR3 spans 17 amino acids. CDR1 and CDR2 (germline): MNHNS, SASEGT. V lost 4 bases to trimming and J lost 5 bases; unmatched junction nucleotides: 9. CDR3 residues: CASSGYRTGVNNSPLHF. In nucleotides, the CDR3 is TGTGCCAGCAGTGGGTATCGGACAGGGGTAAATAATTCACCCCTCCACTTT.

This clone showed up just once. The identical CDR3 is also encoded by other nucleotide sequences in the sample. This chain connects TRBV5-6 to TRBJ2-5; maybe TRBD2 (6 bases). The length of the CDR3 is 14 residues. CDR1 and CDR2 (germline): SGHDT, YYEEEE. Trimming pared 0 bases from V and 5 bases from J, leaving 11 bases between. CDR3 protein: CASSLGRGYETQYF. CDR3 coding DNA: TGTGCCAGCAGCTTGGGGAGGGGTTACGAGACCCAGTACTTC.

The CDR3 protein is CASSQDRVGYEQYF. The CDR3 DNA is TGTGCCAGCAGCCAAGACAGGGTGGGCTACGAGCAGTACTTC. The chain uses TRBV4-2 and TRBJ2-7, with TRBD1 as a possible D gene (5 bases). Germline-derived CDR1 and CDR2 are LGHNA and YNFKEQ. The CDR3 is 14 amino acids. Trimming took off 0 bases at V and 3 bases at J, with 9 bases between the two ends.

V usage is TRBV7-2 and J usage is TRBJ1-2; 9 bases match TRBD1. With 4 bases clipped from V and 6 bases from J, the junction kept 6 bases outside the gene matches. This CDR3 region has 14 residues. Germline V gene sequence: CDR1 SGHTA, CDR2 FQGNSA. The CDR3 reads CASSSQQGANGYTF. The CDR3 DNA reads as TGTGCCAGCAGCTCGCAACAGGGGGCAAATGGCTACACCTTC.

The chain links TRBV11-3 to TRBJ2-1; 7 bases map to TRBD2. CDR3 length: 15 amino acids. V lost 6 bases, J lost 1 base, and 6 bases stayed unmatched. Germline V gene lookup returns CDR1 SGHNT and CDR2 YENEEA. CDR3 sequence reads: CASSLADSSYNEQFF. CDR3 sequence (DNA): TGTGCCAGCAGTCTAGCGGACTCTTCCTACAATGAGCAGTTCTTC.

The J gene is TRBJ1-4, the V gene TRBV2, with 11 bases identical to TRBD1. The CDR3 is 15 amino acids. The V gene's germline CDR1 is SNHLY and CDR2 FYNNEI. The V gene end was trimmed by 7 bases and the J gene end by 4 bases; junction bases not matched to a gene: 5. The CDR3 bases are TGTGCCAGCAAAACCGGGACAGGGGGTAATGAAAAACTGTTTTTT. The encoded protein is CASKTGTGGNEKLFF.

V and J are TRBV5-3 and TRBJ1-5, with TRBD1 matching over 8 bases. TRBV5-3 is an ORF for which the function is uncertain. Trimming removed 0 bases from V and 0 bases from J; junction bases left unmatched: 14. This CDR3 is built from 20 residues. The CDR3 DNA sequence: TGTGCCAGAAGCTTGGGCACACCCCGGGACAGGCAAGATAGCAATCAGCCCCAGCATTTT. It is translated as CARSLGTPRDRQDSNQPQHF.

As concerns this clone: The same CDR3 is also encoded by other DNA sequences in this sample. The J gene is TRBJ1-2, the V gene TRBV27; 12 positions agree with TRBD1. Germline trimming cut 6 bases from V and 2 bases from J; bases unmatched to any gene: 1. The CDR3 has 14 residues. Germline V gene lookup returns CDR1 MNHEY and CDR2 SMNVEV (reference sequence). CDR3 sequence reads: CASSGTGGNYGYTF. CDR3 in DNA: TGTGCCAGCAGCGGGACAGGGGGCAACTATGGCTACACCTTC.

This sequence joins TRBV3-1 (or the pseudogene TRBV3-2) and TRBJ2-3; 9 bases match TRBD1. The CDR3 runs to 17 residues. CDR1 and CDR2 from the germline V gene are LGHDT and YNNKEL (reference sequence). V dropped 4 bases and J dropped 5; count of bases not matched to a gene: 13. In DNA, the CDR3 is TGTGCCAGCAGCCTATTCCAGGGACAGGGAGGTGGAGATACGCAGTATTTT. Translation: CASSLFQGQGGGDTQYF.

The chain has TRBV6-5 and TRBJ1-1; D ambiguous. This CDR3 has 14 amino acids. The V gene's germline CDR1 is MNHEY and CDR2 SVGAGI. V lost 4 bases and J 0 bases, leaving 9 bases between the germline ends. This CDR3 reads CASSSVGVNTEAFF. The CDR3 DNA reads TGTGCCAGCAGTTCGGTGGGAGTGAACACTGAAGCTTTCTTT.

This clone was picked up one time. The DNA for the CDR3 is TGTGCCTGGAGTTTAGGGGATGCGCAGTACTTC. It translates to CAWSLGDAQYF. The chain uses TRBV30 and TRBJ2-7; D is perhaps TRBD1 (5 bases). The CDR3 totals 11 residues. The ends were cut back, 2 bases at V and 9 bases at J, with 11 bases in the middle. Germline values: CDR1 GTSNPN, CDR2 SVGIG (reference sequence).

The rearrangement joins TRBV18 to TRBJ1-1; no clear D. V gave up 4 bases and J gave up 0 bases, with 15 bases separating them. The V gene's germline CDR1 is KGHSH and CDR2 LQKENI. The CDR3 contains 16 residues. The CDR3: CASSLGGSGVNTEAFF. CDR3 nucleotide sequence: TGTGCCAGCTCACTTGGAGGGAGTGGCGTGAACACTGAAGCTTTCTTT.

The V gene is TRBV5-1, the J gene TRBJ2-2; D is perhaps TRBD1 (5 bases). Trimming took 0 bases from V and 0 from J, leaving 9 bases between them. The CDR3 runs to 16 residues. CDR1 is SGHRS and CDR2 is YFSETQ in the germline V gene. CDR3 loop: CASSLEGPPNTGELFF. The CDR3 region has the DNA TGCGCCAGCAGCTTGGAGGGGCCCCCGAACACCGGGGAGCTGTTTTTT.